The subject of this entry is one T cell receptor (beta chain). Antigen: not known. This entry belongs to a study of T cell repertoires in cytomegalovirus infection. Study-wide background: Indications came from public TCR beta signatures; they pointed to CMV infection and to a matching HLA type. General study results and limits: Summed frequency of shared TCR beta families picked out CMV carriers who also had the relevant HLA. There were HLA-C-restricted CMV-specific TCR beta clonotypes dominating the ex vivo response.

CDR1 and CDR2 from the germline V gene are MNHNY and SVGAGI (reference sequence). J lost 3 bases, V lost 7 bases, and 4 bases had no gene match. The CDR3 sequence is 14 residues long. MiXCR, run by TCRdb on the reads, gives a single entry per CDR3 protein. This sample has 150,000 to 200,000 distinct CDR3 sequences; roughly 19% occur once, and the top ten carry 2.9%. The receptor was isolated from a human donor in good health (CMV status not recorded). Some clones in this sample may be carry-over from other donors' samples. The rearrangement links TRBV6-6 to TRBJ2-1; TRBD1 aligns across 9 bases. Sequencing was performed on PBMCs. The CDR3 is CASNPGQGYNEQFF. DNA for the CDR3: TGTGCCAGCAACCCGGGACAGGGCTACAATGAGCAGTTCTTC.